This is a list of T cell receptor beta chains from one sample in a study of graft-versus-host responses after intestinal transplantation. Clones were read by immunoSEQ multiplex PCR, and TCRdb kept only the in-frame ones, dropping some. The data show roughly 100,000 clones, about nine tenths seen once. These receptors have no identified antigens. Material: unstimulated CD8+ T cells sorted from spleen or lymph node cells, obtained before transplant. These receptors all stem from a human donor who was the organ donor for an intestinal transplant. Each CDR3 is given with its conserved first and last residue. A D gene is named only where the DNA matches it firmly. Clone size is not always given. Where it is, it says once, few, many or a class for expanded clones.

V	length	J	size	D	CDR3	DNA
TRBV6-1	15	TRBJ2-7	NA	NA	CASSELRQMYYEQYF	TGTGCCAGCAGTGAACTCCGACAGATGTACTACGAGCAGTACTTC
TRBV28	14	TRBJ1-2	NA	TRBD1	CASIKGTANYGYTF	TGTGCCAGCATAAAGGGGACAGCTAACTATGGCTACACCTTC
TRBV5-1	15	TRBJ2-1	NA	TRBD1	CASSYGQGVGDEQFF	TGCGCCAGCAGCTACGGACAGGGGGTGGGCGATGAGCAGTTCTTC
TRBV4-1	14	TRBJ2-1	NA	NA	CASSQGGIYNEQFF	TGCGCCAGCAGCCAGGGGGGAATCTACAATGAGCAGTTCTTC
TRBV6-1	15	TRBJ2-1	NA	NA	CATDAGQNPYNEQFF	TGTGCCACCGATGCGGGACAGAACCCGTACAATGAGCAGTTCTTC
TRBV7-6	16	TRBJ2-2	NA	TRBD2	CASSLVAGGQGGELFF	TGTGCCAGCAGCTTAGTGGCGGGGGGGCAAGGCGGGGAGCTGTTTTTT
TRBV15	16	TRBJ2-3	NA	NA	CATSTGRGSSTDTQYF	TGTGCCACCAGCACAGGCAGGGGCTCTAGCACAGATACGCAGTATTTT
TRBV5-1	15	TRBJ2-7	once	NA	CASSFDTGLSYEQYF	TGCGCCAGCAGCTTCGATACAGGGCTCTCCTACGAGCAGTACTTC
TRBV27	13	TRBJ1-2	NA	NA	CASSLSRDYGYTF	TGTGCCAGCAGTTTAAGCAGGGACTATGGCTACACCTTC
TRBV9	15	TRBJ2-2	NA	NA	CASSVVEGTTGELFF	TGTGCCAGCAGCGTAGTTGAGGGAACAACCGGGGAGCTGTTTTTT
TRBV7-3	17	TRBJ2-5	NA	NA	CASSPTFGRQVQETQYF	TGTGCCAGCAGCCCAACGTTCGGACGACAGGTCCAAGAGACCCAGTACTTC
TRBV6-1	18	TRBJ2-3	NA	TRBD1	CASSEAWSTGGLSDTQYF	TGTGCCAGCAGTGAAGCCTGGTCGACAGGGGGTTTGTCAGATACGCAGTATTTT
TRBV19	12	TRBJ2-5	NA	NA	CASSSGTETQYF	TGTGCCAGTAGTTCCGGGACTGAGACCCAGTACTTC
TRBV29-1	14	TRBJ2-2	NA	NA	CSVVTGETGGELFF	TGCAGCGTTGTTACCGGGGAAACAGGGGGGGAGCTGTTTTTT
TRBV27	16	TRBJ2-3	NA	NA	CASSSEAGMGSDTQYF	TGTGCCAGCAGTTCGGAGGCGGGGATGGGGTCAGATACGCAGTATTTT
TRBV28	13	TRBJ2-7	few	NA	CASSSTPNYEQYF	TGTGCCAGCAGTTCAACACCAAACTACGAGCAGTACTTC
TRBV6-6	11	TRBJ2-7	NA	NA	CAITQGHEQYF	TGTGCCATCACACAGGGACACGAGCAGTACTTC
TRBV19	15	TRBJ2-7	NA	TRBD1	CASSQRGHRGNEQYF	TGTGCCAGTAGCCAAAGGGGGCACAGAGGAAACGAGCAGTACTTC
TRBV4-1	14	TRBJ2-7	once	TRBD1	CASSQPGQGSEQYF	TGCGCCAGCAGCCAACCGGGACAGGGGTCCGAGCAGTACTTC
TRBV7-6	14	TRBJ2-1	NA	TRBD1	CASSSGQVVNEQFF	TGTGCCAGCAGCTCCGGACAGGTTGTTAATGAGCAGTTCTTC
TRBV15	16	TRBJ2-7	NA	TRBD1	CATSQRVGTGDDEQYF	TGTGCCACCAGCCAACGGGTGGGGACAGGGGACGACGAGCAGTACTTC
TRBV27	14	TRBJ1-4	NA	TRBD1	CASSLQGANEKLFF	TGTGCCAGCAGTTTACAGGGGGCTAATGAAAAACTGTTTTTT
TRBV7-9	15	TRBJ2-4	NA	TRBD1	CASSPTGVAKNIQYF	TGTGCCAGCAGCCCAACAGGGGTGGCCAAAAACATTCAGTACTTC
TRBV19	13	TRBJ2-1	NA	NA	CASSIVAGQGKFF	TGTGCCAGTAGTATAGTGGCTGGGCAGGGGAAGTTCTTC
TRBV7-9	14	TRBJ2-7	NA	NA	CASSSTGTQYEQYF	TGTGCCAGCAGCTCAACAGGGACCCAGTACGAGCAGTACTTC
TRBV19	15	TRBJ1-2	few	TRBD1	CASSMRTGGYGEYTF	TGTGCCAGTAGTATGCGGACAGGGGGCTACGGGGAGTACACCTTC
TRBV19	16	TRBJ1-2	NA	NA	CASSRTVILWEYGYTF	TGTGCCAGTAGTCGGACTGTTATCCTTTGGGAATATGGCTACACCTTC
TRBV9	16	TRBJ1-2	NA	TRBD1	CASSATGGPSNYGYTF	TGTGCCAGCAGCGCAACAGGGGGTCCATCGAACTATGGCTACACCTTC
TRBV4-1	14	TRBJ2-1	NA	NA	CASSLVNRVHEQFF	TGCGCCAGCAGCCTAGTAAACAGGGTCCATGAGCAGTTCTTC
TRBV11-1	18	TRBJ2-5	NA	TRBD2	CASSFPGLAGFGEETQYF	TGTGCCAGCAGCTTTCCGGGACTAGCGGGGTTTGGGGAAGAGACCCAGTACTTC
TRBV5-1	16	TRBJ2-7	NA	NA	CASRSDGDSYSYEQYF	TGCGCCAGCAGAAGCGACGGGGACTCCTACTCCTACGAGCAGTACTTC
TRBV10-1	16	TRBJ2-7	NA	TRBD1	CASSRGYGTGAYEQYF	TGCGCCAGCAGTCGGGGGTACGGGACAGGGGCCTACGAGCAGTACTTC
TRBV2	15	TRBJ2-1	NA	TRBD2	CASSVAGGSYNEQFF	TGTGCCAGCAGTGTAGCGGGAGGATCCTACAATGAGCAGTTCTTC
TRBV5-1	14	TRBJ2-7	NA	TRBD1	CASSPTGAVYEQYF	TGCGCCAGCAGCCCCACAGGGGCAGTTTACGAGCAGTACTTC
TRBV5-1	14	TRBJ2-5	NA	NA	CASSLVGVKETQYF	TGCGCCAGCAGCTTGGTCGGAGTAAAAGAGACCCAGTACTTC
TRBV16	16	TRBJ1-5	NA	TRBD1	CASSQYSYRGNQPQHF	TGTGCCAGCAGCCAATATTCGTACAGGGGTAATCAGCCCCAGCATTTT
TRBV7-2	14	TRBJ2-2	NA	TRBD1	CASSLETGAGELFF	TGTGCCAGCAGCTTAGAAACAGGGGCCGGGGAGCTGTTTTTT
TRBV4-1	15	TRBJ1-2	NA	TRBD1	CASSPRQGSNYGYTF	TGCGCCAGCAGCCCTCGACAGGGCTCTAACTATGGCTACACCTTC
TRBV25-1	13	TRBJ1-1	NA	TRBD1	CASRDRGYTEAFF	TGTGCCAGCAGGGACAGGGGGTACACTGAAGCTTTCTTT
TRBV7-9	15	TRBJ2-7	NA	TRBD2	CASSLPGLSPYEQYF	TGTGCCAGCAGCCTGCCGGGACTATCCCCCTACGAGCAGTACTTC
TRBV9	12	TRBJ1-1	NA	TRBD1	CASSVRQGQAFF	TGTGCCAGCAGCGTTCGACAGGGACAAGCTTTCTTT
TRBV5-1	15	TRBJ1-1	NA	TRBD1	CASSLGTGLNTEAFF	TGCGCCAGCAGCTTGGGGACAGGTCTAAACACTGAAGCTTTCTTT
TRBV29-1	12	TRBJ2-1	NA	TRBD2	CSKLAGVGEQFF	TGCAGTAAACTAGCGGGAGTGGGGGAGCAGTTCTTC
TRBV5-4	14	TRBJ1-4	NA	NA	CASSLRGGDEKLFF	TGTGCCAGCAGCTTACGGGGGGGGGACGAAAAACTGTTTTTT
TRBV6-5	12	TRBJ2-7	NA	TRBD2	CASGTTAYEQYF	TGTGCCAGCGGGACTACCGCCTACGAGCAGTACTTC
TRBV9	19	TRBJ2-7	NA	TRBD2	CASSPVGLAGGGGTYEQYF	TGTGCCAGCAGCCCCGTTGGACTAGCGGGAGGAGGGGGGACCTACGAGCAGTACTTC
TRBV7-6	12	TRBJ2-2	NA	NA	CASSPYYGELFF	TGTGCCAGCAGCCCCTATTACGGGGAGCTGTTTTTT
TRBV5-1	16	TRBJ1-1	NA	NA	CASSPTAGSLNTEAFF	TGCGCCAGCAGCCCGACCGCGGGGTCTTTGAACACTGAAGCTTTCTTT
TRBV7-6	12	TRBJ2-7	NA	NA	CASSPMEGEQYF	TGTGCCAGCAGCCCGATGGAGGGCGAGCAGTACTTC
TRBV6-6	13	TRBJ1-1	NA	TRBD1	CASRGGQGTEAFF	TGTGCCAGCAGGGGGGGACAGGGTACTGAAGCTTTCTTT
TRBV25-1	16	TRBJ1-1	NA	NA	CASSEYYVWGDTEAFF	TGTGCCAGCAGTGAATATTACGTATGGGGGGACACTGAAGCTTTCTTT
TRBV7-3	15	TRBJ2-1	NA	TRBD1	CASSLGTGNYNEQFF	TGTGCCAGCAGCTTAGGGACAGGGAATTACAATGAGCAGTTCTTC
TRBV10-2	15	TRBJ2-5	NA	TRBD2	CASSERLAVGETQYF	TGCGCCAGCAGTGAAAGACTAGCAGTAGGAGAGACCCAGTACTTC
TRBV7-3	16	TRBJ1-1	NA	NA	CASSELGGHLGTEAFF	TGTGCCAGCAGCGAGTTGGGCGGACATTTAGGCACTGAAGCTTTCTTT
TRBV5-4	13	TRBJ2-7	NA	NA	CASSFEGGGEQYF	TGTGCCAGCAGCTTCGAGGGGGGAGGGGAGCAGTACTTC
TRBV28	14	TRBJ1-1	NA	NA	CASSPREGRTEAFF	TGTGCCAGCAGTCCCAGGGAGGGGAGGACTGAAGCTTTCTTT
TRBV20-1	9	TRBJ2-5	once	NA	CSAPETQYF	TGCAGTGCTCCGGAGACCCAGTACTTC
TRBV13	14	TRBJ1-1	few	NA	CASSLGEGDTEAFF	TGTGCCAGCAGCTTAGGAGAGGGGGACACTGAAGCTTTCTTT
TRBV7-9	15	TRBJ2-1	NA	NA	CASSASLAAYNEQFF	TGTGCCAGCAGCGCCAGTCTGGCGGCCTACAATGAGCAGTTCTTC
TRBV9	16	TRBJ2-3	NA	NA	CASSVAGKSPTDTQYF	TGTGCCAGCAGCGTAGCGGGTAAAAGCCCCACAGATACGCAGTATTTT